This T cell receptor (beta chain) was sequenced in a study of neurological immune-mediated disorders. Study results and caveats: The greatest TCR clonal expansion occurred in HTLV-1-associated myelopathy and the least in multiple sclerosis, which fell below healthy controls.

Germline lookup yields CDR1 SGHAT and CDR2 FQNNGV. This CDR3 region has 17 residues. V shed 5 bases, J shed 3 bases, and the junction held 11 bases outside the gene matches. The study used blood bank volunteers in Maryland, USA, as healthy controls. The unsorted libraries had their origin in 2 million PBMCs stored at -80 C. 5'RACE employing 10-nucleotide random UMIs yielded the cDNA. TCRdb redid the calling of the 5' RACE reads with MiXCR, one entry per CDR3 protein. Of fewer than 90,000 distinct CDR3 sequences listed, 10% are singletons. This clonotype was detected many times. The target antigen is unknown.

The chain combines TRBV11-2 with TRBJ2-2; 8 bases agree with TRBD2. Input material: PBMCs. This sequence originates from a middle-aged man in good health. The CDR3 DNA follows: TGTGCCAGCAGCCCCGCCCCGACTAGCGCCCACACCGGGGAGCTGTTTTTT. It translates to CASSPAPTSAHTGELFF.